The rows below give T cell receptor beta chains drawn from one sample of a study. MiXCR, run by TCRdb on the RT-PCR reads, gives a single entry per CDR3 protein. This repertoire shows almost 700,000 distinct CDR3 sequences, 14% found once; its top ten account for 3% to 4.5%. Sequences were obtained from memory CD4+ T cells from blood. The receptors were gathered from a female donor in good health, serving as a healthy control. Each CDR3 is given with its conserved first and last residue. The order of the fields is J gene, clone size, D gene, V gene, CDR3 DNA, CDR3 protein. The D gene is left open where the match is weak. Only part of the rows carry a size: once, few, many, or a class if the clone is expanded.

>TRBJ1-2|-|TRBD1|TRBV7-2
TGTGCCAGCAGCTTCCCCGGACAGGGGAAGGGCTACACCTTC
CASSFPGQGKGYTF
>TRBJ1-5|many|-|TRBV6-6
TGTGCCAGCAGTTACTCGATACGCCAGCCCCAGCATTTT
CASSYSIRQPQHF
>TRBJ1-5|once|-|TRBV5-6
TGTGCCAGCAGCTTTGGGCCACTTAGCAATCAGCCCCAGCATTTT
CASSFGPLSNQPQHF
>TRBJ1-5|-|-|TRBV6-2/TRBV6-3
TGTGCCAGCAGTTACGTTCTAGGTAGGGGAGAGGGCAATCAGCCCCAGCATTTT
CASSYVLGRGEGNQPQHF
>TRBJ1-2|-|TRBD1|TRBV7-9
TGTGCCAGCAGAACGGACAGGGGCAAGGCTAACTATGGCTACACCTTC
CASRTDRGKANYGYTF
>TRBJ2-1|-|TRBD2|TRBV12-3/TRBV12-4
TGTGCCAGCAGGACGAGAGCGGGAGGGCCCTACAATGAGCAGTTCTTC
CASRTRAGGPYNEQFF
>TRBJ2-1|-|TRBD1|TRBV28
TGTGCCAGCAGATCAACAGGGGAAGCGGCCTCCTACAATGAGCAGTTCTTC
CASRSTGEAASYNEQFF
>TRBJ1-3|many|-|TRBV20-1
TGCAGTGCCACAGAGCGGGGGTTCGGGGCTGGAAACACCATATATTTT
CSATERGFGAGNTIYF
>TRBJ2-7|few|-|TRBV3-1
TGTGCCAGCAGCCAAGAGAGGAGGGGCGCTCTCTACGAGCAGTACTTC
CASSQERRGALYEQYF
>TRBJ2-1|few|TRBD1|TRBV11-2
TGTGCCAGCAGCTCCCCTTGGACAGGGGGCGAATTCTTC
CASSSPWTGGEFF
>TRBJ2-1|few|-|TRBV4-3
TGCGCCAGCAGCCGGACAGCCCTTTCCTCCTACAATGAGCAGTTCTTC
CASSRTALSSYNEQFF
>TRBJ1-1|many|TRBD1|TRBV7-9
TGTGCCAGCAGCCGGACAGGGGAAGCTGAAGCTTTCTTT
CASSRTGEAEAFF
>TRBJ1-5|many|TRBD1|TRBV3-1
TGTGCCAGCAGCCAAGCAGGGGGCAGGCAGCCCCAGCATTTT
CASSQAGGRQPQHF
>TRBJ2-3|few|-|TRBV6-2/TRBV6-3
TGTGCCAGCAGCCCTCTAGAAACAGATACGCAGTATTTT
CASSPLETDTQYF
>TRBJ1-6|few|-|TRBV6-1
TGTGCCAGCAGTGAAAGGCCAGAGTATAATTCACCCCTCCACTTT
CASSERPEYNSPLHF
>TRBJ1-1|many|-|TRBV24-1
TGTGCCACCAGTGGAGACGGGGGCAGAGCTTTCTTT
CATSGDGGRAFF
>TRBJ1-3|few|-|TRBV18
TGTGCCAGCTCATCCGGAAAGGGGATCTCTGGAAACACCATATATTTT
CASSSGKGISGNTIYF
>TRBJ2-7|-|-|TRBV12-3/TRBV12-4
TGTGCCAGCAGTTCTACGTGGGAGCAGTACTTC
CASSSTWEQYF
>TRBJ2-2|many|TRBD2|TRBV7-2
TGTGCCAGCAGCCCTAGCGGGCGCGGGGAGCTGTTTTTT
CASSPSGRGELFF
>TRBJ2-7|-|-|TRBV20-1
TGCAGTGCTAGGGCCGGTTGGGGCCCCTACGAGCAGTACTTC
CSARAGWGPYEQYF
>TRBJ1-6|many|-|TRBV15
TGTGCCACCAGCAGAGGCGCATTCGATTCACCCCTCCACTTT
CATSRGAFDSPLHF
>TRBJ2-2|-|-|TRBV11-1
TGTGCCAGCAGTGTCGGAGAGGCATCCACCGGGGAGCTGTTTTTT
CASSVGEASTGELFF
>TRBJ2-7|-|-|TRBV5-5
TGTGCCAGCTGGGGGTACGCCTCCTACGAGCAGTACTTC
CASWGYASYEQYF
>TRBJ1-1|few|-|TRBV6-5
TGTGCCAGCAGTACTAGGGAAGTGGACACTGAAGCTTTCTTT
CASSTREVDTEAFF
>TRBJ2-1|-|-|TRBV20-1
TGCAGTGCCCCCCCGTGGACCCCCGGCCATGAGCAGTTCTTC
CSAPPWTPGHEQFF
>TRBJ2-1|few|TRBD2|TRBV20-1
TGCAGTGCTAGTATAGCGGGAGTGCCTGAGCAGTTCTTC
CSASIAGVPEQFF
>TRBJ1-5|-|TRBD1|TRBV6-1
TGTGCCAGCACCGCACCACCGGGACAGGGGGGGCAGCCCCAGCATTTT
CASTAPPGQGGQPQHF
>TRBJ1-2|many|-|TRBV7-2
TGTGCCAGCAGCATACACAGGGATGGCTATGGCTACACCTTC
CASSIHRDGYGYTF
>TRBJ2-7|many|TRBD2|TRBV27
TGTGCCAGCAGCCCCGGGACTAGATTCTACGAGCAGTACTTC
CASSPGTRFYEQYF
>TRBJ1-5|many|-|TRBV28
TGTGCCAGCAGTACGGGCCAGCCCCAGCATTTT
CASSTGQPQHF
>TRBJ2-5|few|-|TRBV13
TGTGCCAGCAGCCACTTCCACCAAGAGACCCAGTACTTC
CASSHFHQETQYF
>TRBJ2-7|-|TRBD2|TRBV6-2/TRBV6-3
TGTGCCAGCAGTAAAAGGACTAGCGGGAGTTACGAGCAGTACTTC
CASSKRTSGSYEQYF
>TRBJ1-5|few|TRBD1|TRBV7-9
TGTGCCAGCAGTCCCCAAGGGGGCGATGGGCAGCCCCAGCATTTT
CASSPQGGDGQPQHF
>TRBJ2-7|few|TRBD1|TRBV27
TGTGCCAGCAGTTTATCGCGGTCAACAGGGGACTACGAGCAGTACTTC
CASSLSRSTGDYEQYF
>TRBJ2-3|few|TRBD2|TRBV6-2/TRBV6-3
TGTGCCAGCAGCCAAAGCGGGAGTCGGGCAGATACGCAGTATTTT
CASSQSGSRADTQYF
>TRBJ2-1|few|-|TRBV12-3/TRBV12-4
TGTGCCAGCAGTTTATGGGGCCAGGACCAGAAGCAGTTCTTC
CASSLWGQDQKQFF
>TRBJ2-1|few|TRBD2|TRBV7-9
TGTGCCAGCAGCTTACGAGGGTCTAGTATGCGGGAGCTGTCCAATGAGCAGTTCTTC
CASSLRGSSMRELSNEQFF
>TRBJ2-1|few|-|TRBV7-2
TGTGCCAGCGGGGGTAGCGGAAATGAGCAGTTCTTC
CASGGSGNEQFF
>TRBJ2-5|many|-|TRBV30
TGTGCCTGGTCCACCGGGAAGACCCAGTACTTC
CAWSTGKTQYF
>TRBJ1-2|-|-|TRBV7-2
TGTGCCAGCAGCCCAAACGCGGGAGAAAATGGCTACACCTTC
CASSPNAGENGYTF
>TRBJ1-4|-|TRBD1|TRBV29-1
TGCAGCGCCATGAGGGACAGGGGTGAAAAACTGTTTTTT
CSAMRDRGEKLFF
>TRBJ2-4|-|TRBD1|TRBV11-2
TGTGCCAGCAGCCTTTCATTACAGGGACAGGGATACATTCAGTACTTC
CASSLSLQGQGYIQYF